Below are 19 T cell receptor beta chains sequenced from a single sample in a study of cytomegalovirus exposure and HLA in healthy donors. Sequencing was performed with immunoSEQ multiplex PCR; in TCRdb, only in-frame clones are kept and a portion is missing. The sample includes nearly 80,000 clones, over 85% of them seen just once. The specimen was PBMCs. These TCRs come from a woman younger than 45 in good health and CMV-seronegative.

The chain joins TRBV7-9 to TRBJ2-3; 7 bases align to TRBD2. The CDR3 spans 16 residues. The trim removed 2 bases at V and 2 bases at J, leaving 7 bases unmatched. Germline V lookup: CDR1 SEHNR, CDR2 FQNEAQ (reference sequence). CDR3 DNA: TGTGCCAGCAGCTTATGGGCTAGCGGTTACACAGATACGCAGTATTTT. Amino acids: CASSLWASGYTDTQYF.

V gene TRBV6-5 combines with J gene TRBJ2-1, with D possibly matching TRBD2 (7 bases). The length of the CDR3 is 14 residues. V was pared by 0 bases and J by 9 bases, with 12 bases between. Germline-derived CDR1 and CDR2 are MNHEY and SVGAGI. The CDR3 loop is CASSYSGGAREQFF. For the CDR3, the DNA is TGTGCCAGCAGTTACTCGGGGGGGGCTCGTGAGCAGTTCTTC.

The J gene is TRBJ2-7, the V gene TRBV30; 9 bases line up with TRBD1. The CDR3 has 14 residues. The J segment lost 6 bases and the V segment lost 0 bases, leaving 6 bases of the junction unmatched. In germline, CDR1 is GTSNPN, CDR2 SVGIG (reference sequence). The CDR3 region has the DNA TGTGCCTGGAGTGTCGGGACAGGGTATTCCGAGCAGTACTTC. Its translation is CAWSVGTGYSEQYF.

The J gene is TRBJ2-5, the V gene TRBV7-9, with D possibly matching TRBD1 (6 bases). CDR3 length: 17 amino acids. CDR1 is SEHNR and CDR2 is FQNEAQ in the germline V gene (reference sequence). Trimming shortened V by 5 bases and J by 5 bases, and 24 bases separated the two germline ends. CDR3 bases: TGTGCCAGCAGCCGCTGGGACAATTTAACATACGTGGAGACCCAGTACTTC. Its protein product is CASSRWDNLTYVETQYF.

This clone was observed a few times. This chain connects TRBV6-6 to TRBJ2-1; perhaps TRBD2 as D (5 bases). The V gene's germline CDR1 is MNHNY and CDR2 SVGAGI (reference sequence). Between the trimmed V and J ends, which lost 2 bases and 0 bases, there was a span of 11 bases. The CDR3 is made up of 16 amino acids. The CDR3 here is CASSYRGTSSYNEQFF. In nucleotides, the CDR3 is TGTGCCAGCAGTTACCGAGGTACTAGCTCCTACAATGAGCAGTTCTTC.

The rearrangement joins TRBV19 to TRBJ2-1; TRBD2 matches at 14 bases. This CDR3 has 19 amino acids. The V and J ends lost 4 bases and 10 bases, in that order; junction bases with no gene match: 18. CDR1 is LNHDA, CDR2 SQIVND, per germline (reference sequence). The DNA for the CDR3 is TGTGCCAGTAGTACTCCGGACACGGGACTAGCGGGAGCTTTAGGGGAGCAGTTCTTC. It yields the protein CASSTPDTGLAGALGEQFF.

This clone was detected a few times. The CDR3 protein is CASSSGLTNSPLHF. CDR3 DNA: TGTGCCAGCAGCTCAGGGTTGACTAATTCACCCCTCCACTTT. The genes are TRBV7-9 and TRBJ1-6, with D tentatively TRBD1 (5 bases). There are 14 residues in the CDR3. V shed 4 bases and J shed 6 bases, with 10 bases lying between them. Germline-derived CDR1 and CDR2 are SEHNR and FQNEAQ (reference sequence).

V and J are TRBV30 and TRBJ2-7, with D perhaps TRBD1 (5 bases). Trimming stripped 2 bases from V and 3 bases from J, with 14 bases between. CDR1 is GTSNPN and CDR2 is SVGIG in the germline V gene (reference sequence). The CDR3 has 14 amino acids. CDR3 residues: CAWSWGSLIYEQYF. CDR3 bases: TGTGCCTGGAGTTGGGGCTCTTTGATCTACGAGCAGTACTTC.

This chain links TRBV7-2 with TRBJ2-2; 10 nucleotides match TRBD2. This CDR3 spans 15 amino acids. The germline CDR1 and CDR2 sequences are SGHTA and FQGNSA. Trimming took 9 bases from V and 3 from J; bases not matched to a gene: 7. The CDR3 bases are TGTGCCAGAAACCGTCTAGCGGGGGACACCGGGGAGCTGTTTTTT. Translation: CARNRLAGDTGELFF.

The rearrangement uses TRBV28 and TRBJ2-5, with D possibly TRBD1 on 5 matching bases. The CDR3 contains 14 residues. Germline CDR1 and CDR2: MDHEN and SYDVKM. V lost 4 bases, J lost 5 bases, and 14 bases lay in between. The CDR3 protein is CASSSSRGRETQYF. In DNA, the CDR3 is TGTGCCAGCAGTTCCTCTAGGGGAAGGGAGACCCAGTACTTC.

The chain joins TRBV28 to TRBJ1-1; no definite D call. The germline V gene encodes CDR1 MDHEN and CDR2 SYDVKM. This CDR3 has 12 residues. Trimming took off 5 bases at V and 0 bases at J, with 4 bases between the two ends. The CDR3 DNA sequence: TGTGCCAGCAGTCGTGTGAACACTGAAGCTTTCTTT. It specifies CASSRVNTEAFF. The whole variable domain, remainder taken from reference TRBV28 and TRBJ1-1, is DVKVTQSSRYLVKRTGEKVFLECVQDMDHENMFWYRQDPGLGLRLIYFSYDVKMKEKGDIPEGYSVSREKKERFSLILESASTNQTSMYLCASSRVNTEAFFGQGTRLTVV.

The V and J genes are TRBV29-1 and TRBJ1-3, with a tentative D call TRBD1 (6 bases). Trimming left V 7 bases short and J 2 bases short, with 12 bases between. The CDR3 consists of 13 residues. Germline CDR1 and CDR2: SQVTM and ANQGSEA. CDR3 in DNA: TGCAGCGCTGGGGACATAGCTGGAAACACCATATATTTT. Its protein product is CSAGDIAGNTIYF.

The chain couples TRBV28 to TRBJ1-3; TRBD1 matches 9 bases. CDR1 and CDR2 from the germline V gene are MDHEN and SYDVKM. The trim removed 6 bases at V and 1 base at J, leaving 4 bases unmatched. The CDR3 length is 15 residues. The DNA of the CDR3 is TGTGCCAGCAGAAACAGGGGGCTTTCTGGAAACACCATATATTTT. Translated, it gives CASRNRGLSGNTIYF.

This clone was detected only a few times. The chain recombines TRBV18 with TRBJ2-7; D gene uncertain. Germline V lookup: CDR1 KGHSH, CDR2 LQKENI. The ends were cut back, 4 bases at V and 3 bases at J, with 10 bases in the middle. The CDR3 runs to 13 residues. In DNA form, the CDR3 reads TGTGCCAGCTCACGTCAGGAAAACTACGAGCAGTACTTC. Translated, it gives CASSRQENYEQYF. Together with reference TRBV18 and TRBJ2-7, the CDR3 gives the full variable domain: NAGVMQNPRHLVRRRGQEARLRCSPMKGHSHVYWYRQLPEEGLKFMVYLQKENIIDESGMPKERFSAEFPKEGPSILRIQQVVRGDSAAYFCASSRQENYEQYFGPGTRLTVT.

The rearrangement links TRBV6-5 to TRBJ1-5; D gene ambiguous. The CDR3 has 14 amino acids. Trimming shortened V by 2 bases and J by 2 bases, and 7 bases separated the two germline ends. Germline V gene data show CDR1 as MNHEY and CDR2 as SVGAGI. The CDR3 here is CASSYGQGNQPQHF. The CDR3, as DNA: TGTGCCAGCAGTTACGGGCAGGGCAATCAGCCCCAGCATTTT.

The chain carries TRBV6-1 and TRBJ2-5, with TRBD2 matching 8 bases. This CDR3 is 16 amino acids long. J was trimmed by 2 bases and V by 1 base; bases with no gene match: 6. Germline CDR1 is MNHNS and CDR2 is SASEGT. The CDR3 sequence: CASSEVPGGRQETQYF. The CDR3 nucleotides are TGTGCCAGCAGTGAAGTTCCGGGGGGGAGACAAGAGACCCAGTACTTC.

The CDR3 DNA reads TGTGCCAGCAGCTTTGTGGGTCCCGTCGGTTGGTGGGAGCGCTACACCTTC. This sequence encodes CASSFVGPVGWWERYTF. The J gene is TRBJ1-2, the V gene TRBV7-6; D call uncertain. Per germline, CDR1 SGHVS and CDR2 FNYEAQ. V was pared by 3 bases and J by 9 bases, with 26 bases between. CDR3 size: 17 residues. The variable domain in full, with the rest retrieved from reference TRBV7-6 and TRBJ1-2, is GAGVSQSPRYKVTKRGQDVALRCDPISGHVSLYWYRQALGQGPEFLTYFNYEAQQDKSGLPNDRFSAERPEGSISTLTIQRTEQRDSAMYRCASSFVGPVGWWERYTFGSGTRLTVV.

V gene TRBV10-1 combines with J gene TRBJ1-4; D is ambiguous. The V gene's germline CDR1 is WNHNN and CDR2 SYGVQD (reference sequence). CDR3 length: 13 amino acids. V lost 8 bases and J 6 bases, leaving 13 bases between the germline ends. CDR3 bases: TGCGCCAGCTGGCGGGCAGCAGATGAAAAACTGTTTTTT. As protein: CASWRAADEKLFF.

The CDR3 nucleotides read TGTGCCAGCAGCTCCTCCGGGACTAGCGCTCCCGAGACCCAGTACTTC. Translation: CASSSSGTSAPETQYF. V is TRBV13 and J is TRBJ2-5; 10 positions match TRBD2. Germline V lookup: CDR1 PRHDT, CDR2 FYEKMQ (reference sequence). This CDR3 has 16 amino acids. V shed 4 bases, J shed 5 bases, and the junction held 10 bases outside the gene matches.